The 27 T cell receptor beta chains below were found in one sample sequenced in a study of radiation and T cells in renal cell carcinoma. Sample time point: blood 2 weeks post-SBRT. Sample treatment: 15 Gy SBRT to primary tumor, nephrectomy 4 weeks later. Using immunoSEQ multiplex PCR, the repertoire was profiled, and TCRdb retains in-frame clones only, with some absent. The data hold around 60,000 clones, with roughly 79% observed a single time. The input for sequencing was blood, taken from a patient whose treatment included radiotherapy and nephrectomy. All receptors come from a man in his 60s with renal cell carcinoma.

The rearrangement uses TRBV10-3 and TRBJ2-1; 15 nucleotides line up with TRBD2. The CDR3 spans 21 residues. The germline CDR1 and CDR2 sequences are ENHRY and SYGVKD. V shed 2 bases, J shed 0 bases, and the junction held 11 bases outside the gene matches. In DNA, the CDR3 is TGTGCCATCAGTGAGACCATCGGGACTAGCGGGGGGAGGAGCTCCTACAATGAGCAGTTCTTC. Translated, it gives CAISETIGTSGGRSSYNEQFF.

The chain links TRBV7-8 to TRBJ2-7; perhaps D is TRBD1 or TRBD2 (5 bases each). The CDR3 runs 17 residues. CDR1 is SGHVS and CDR2 is FQNEAQ in the germline V gene. V shed 5 bases and J shed 2 bases, with 22 bases lying between them. CDR3 nucleotides: TGTGCCAGCAGCCCGATAGTGGGGGTGCCAGTTCCCTACGAGCAGTACGTC. Translated: CASSPIVGVPVPYEQYV.

The sample holds a few counts of this clone. V is TRBV30 and J is TRBJ1-1, with D unresolved. Between the trimmed V and J ends, which lost 4 bases and 5 bases, there was a span of 8 bases. Germline V gene sequence: CDR1 GTSNPN, CDR2 SVGIG (reference sequence). The CDR3 totals 11 residues. CDR3 nucleotides: TGTGCCTGGAAACTCCGTACTGAAGCTTTCTTT. This sequence encodes CAWKLRTEAFF.

This chain joins TRBV25-1 and TRBJ2-5, with a possible D match to TRBD1 (6 bases). Trimming took off 1 base at V and 2 bases at J, with 8 bases between the two ends. Per germline, CDR1 MGHDK and CDR2 SYGVNS. The CDR3 runs to 14 residues. DNA of the CDR3: TGTGCCAGCAGTGAATTGACAGGACAAGAGACCCAGTACTTC. Translated, it gives CASSELTGQETQYF.

J is TRBJ1-1 and V is TRBV27, with D perhaps matching TRBD1 (6 bases). The germline V gene has CDR1 MNHEY and CDR2 SMNVEV (reference sequence). The CDR3 spans 16 residues. V gave up 3 bases and J gave up 5 bases, with 19 bases separating them. The CDR3 DNA reads as TGTGCCAGCAGTTTCTTAGGGGGTCGGTTGGGAACTGAAGCTTTCTTT. Its translation: CASSFLGGRLGTEAFF.

This clone was counted once. The chain uses TRBV30 and TRBJ2-3; 7 bases line up with TRBD1. CDR1 and CDR2 (germline): GTSNPN, SVGIG (reference sequence). J gave up 12 bases and V 7 bases, and 7 bases lay outside the gene matches. CDR3 length: 10 residues. The CDR3 coding sequence is TGTGCCTCGACAGGGAGAGACCAGTATTTT. This gives the protein CASTGRDQYF.

The rearrangement links TRBV7-2 to TRBJ2-7; the match to TRBD2 covers 7 bases. The CDR3 extends over 14 amino acids. CDR1 and CDR2 (germline): SGHTA, FQGNSA. V shed 5 bases and J 5 bases; nucleotides not matched to a gene: 9. The CDR3 sequence: CASSRSAGENEQYF. For the CDR3, the DNA is TGTGCCAGCAGCAGGAGCGCGGGGGAAAACGAGCAGTACTTC.

The CDR3 nucleotides are TGTGCCAGCAGTTTAAACGTAGGTCAGCCCCAGCATTTT. It encodes CASSLNVGQPQHF. The rearrangement links TRBV27 to TRBJ1-5; unclear D gene. Germline-derived CDR1 and CDR2 are MNHEY and SMNVEV (reference sequence). The CDR3 has 13 residues. V was shortened by 2 bases and J by 6 bases, with 8 bases between the two germline ends.

The chain carries TRBV19 and TRBJ1-2; the match to TRBD1 covers 7 bases. Looked up from germline, CDR1 is LNHDA and CDR2 is SQIVND (reference sequence). This CDR3 contains 14 residues. After removal of 7 bases from V and 3 bases from J, the junction contained 8 bases not matched to a gene. CDR3 amino acids: CASIPTGSHYGYTF. The CDR3 coding sequence is TGTGCCAGTATCCCGACAGGGTCCCACTATGGCTACACCTTC. Drawing the rest from reference TRBV19 and TRBJ1-2, the complete variable domain is DGGITQSPKYLFRKEGQNVTLSCEQNLNHDAMYWYRQDPGQGLRLIYYSQIVNDFQKGDIAEGYSVSREKKESFPLTVTSAQKNPTAFYLCASIPTGSHYGYTFGSGTRLTVV.

This clone was picked up a small number of times. The V call is TRBV7-9, the J call TRBJ1-5; D gene unclear. The CDR3 is made up of 13 amino acids. The germline V gene has CDR1 SEHNR and CDR2 FQNEAQ (reference sequence). V lost 3 bases and J 9 bases, leaving 12 bases between the germline ends. CDR3 sequence (DNA): TGTGCCAGCAGCTTTGACTCCGGCCGGCCCCAGCATTTT. It encodes CASSFDSGRPQHF.

This sequence joins TRBV10-3 and TRBJ1-2; D is unresolved. V lost 6 bases and J 7 bases, leaving 18 bases between the germline ends. Germline CDR1 reads ENHRY; CDR2 reads SYGVKD. CDR3 length: 14 residues. CDR3 DNA sequence: TGTGCCATCAGACCCGGGCTCAGCGAGGTTGGCTACACCTTC. Its translation: CAIRPGLSEVGYTF.

V is TRBV19 and J is TRBJ1-1; the D gene is possibly TRBD1 (5 bases). The CDR3 loop spans 15 amino acids. CDR1 is LNHDA and CDR2 is SQIVND in the germline V gene (reference sequence). V was shortened by 6 bases and J by 0 bases, with 14 bases between the two germline ends. The chain's CDR3 is CASSPTGTMNTEAFF. The CDR3 region has the DNA TGTGCCAGTAGCCCAACAGGAACCATGAACACTGAAGCTTTCTTT.

This clone turned up a few times. This sequence joins TRBV28 and TRBJ1-2; 7 nucleotides match TRBD1. This CDR3 is built from 17 residues. The junction had 16 bases not matched to a gene; V was cut back by 6 bases and J by 3 bases. The germline gives CDR1 MDHEN, CDR2 SYDVKM. This CDR3 reads CASSQLVRRQGHYGYTF. In DNA form, the CDR3 reads TGTGCCAGCAGCCAACTTGTTCGGCGACAGGGACACTATGGCTACACCTTC.

This rearrangement joins TRBV5-1 to TRBJ2-1, with 7 bases matching TRBD2. Germline assignment: CDR1 SGHRS and CDR2 YFSETQ. The junction had 9 bases not matched to a gene; V was cut back by 4 bases and J by 5 bases. The CDR3 contains 15 residues. CDR3 sequence (DNA): TGCGCCAGCAGCCTGTCCGGGACTACACACAATGAGCAGTTCTTC. This sequence encodes CASSLSGTTHNEQFF.

In its sample, this clone was seen once. CDR3 in DNA: TGTGCCAGCACCGGAGGGGGGGGGTATCCAGATACGCAGTATTTT. This sequence encodes CASTGGGGYPDTQYF. This chain joins TRBV14 and TRBJ2-3, with D maybe TRBD2 (7 bases). Germline lookup yields CDR1 SGHDN and CDR2 FVKESK. This CDR3 spans 15 amino acids. Trimming removed 7 bases from V and 4 bases from J, with 18 bases in between.

This clone was picked up a small number of times. This sequence joins TRBV18 and TRBJ1-4, with a tentative D call TRBD1 (5 bases). Germline CDR1 reads KGHSH; CDR2 reads LQKENI. The length of the CDR3 is 13 residues. V shed 2 bases and J shed 7 bases, with 8 bases lying between them. CDR3 loop: CASSPAQGEKLFF. In nucleotides, the CDR3 is TGTGCCAGCTCACCAGCGCAGGGTGAAAAACTGTTTTTT.

This chain joins TRBV5-1 and TRBJ1-1; 7 positions match TRBD1. The CDR3 is 17 residues long. V dropped 0 bases and J dropped 4; count of bases not matched to a gene: 12. CDR1 is SGHRS, CDR2 YFSETQ, per germline. This CDR3 reads CASSLVGARGRFTEAFF. CDR3 nucleotides: TGCGCCAGCAGCTTGGTGGGGGCCAGGGGGAGGTTCACTGAAGCTTTCTTT. Supplemented by reference TRBV5-1 and TRBJ1-1, the full variable domain reads KAGVTQTPRYLIKTRGQQVTLSCSPISGHRSVSWYQQTPGQGLQFLFEYFSETQRNKGNFPGRFSGRQFSNSRSEMNVSTLELGDSALYLCASSLVGARGRFTEAFFGQGTRLTVV.

The gene calls are TRBV30 and TRBJ1-6, with D possibly TRBD1 on 5 matching bases. The V end was cut by 3 bases, the J end by 7 bases, with 22 bases between. The germline gives CDR1 GTSNPN, CDR2 SVGIG (reference sequence). The CDR3 has 17 amino acids. The CDR3 bases are TGTGCCTGGAGACTCGCCGTGGACACCGGGGGGAATTCACCCCTCCACTTT. Its protein product is CAWRLAVDTGGNSPLHF.

This clone was seen once. This chain joins TRBV6-5 and TRBJ2-5, with D possibly TRBD2 on 5 matching bases. V lost 6 bases to trimming and J lost 4 bases, with 18 bases between them. CDR1 and CDR2 from the germline V gene are MNHEY and SVGAGI. The CDR3 contains 15 residues. CDR3 coding DNA: TGTGCCAGCAGACCCCTCGGGGTAGCGAGAGAGACCCAGTACTTC. Its protein is CASRPLGVARETQYF.

This chain links TRBV27 with TRBJ2-1, with 9 nucleotides matching TRBD2. The trim removed 2 bases at V and 10 bases at J, leaving 15 bases unmatched. The CDR3 covers 17 residues. Germline V lookup: CDR1 MNHEY, CDR2 SMNVEV (reference sequence). This CDR3 is CASSLKYGLATPREQFF. CDR3 coding DNA: TGTGCCAGCAGTTTAAAATACGGACTAGCGACCCCCCGGGAGCAGTTCTTC.

CDR3 in DNA: TGTGCCAGCAGCCTATCGGGGGAGAACGGTTCACCCCTCCACTTT. Translated: CASSLSGENGSPLHF. The chain joins TRBV7-2 to TRBJ1-6; D perhaps matches TRBD1 (5 bases). The CDR3 totals 15 residues. V was pared by 5 bases and J by 9 bases, with 17 bases between. Germline V gene data show CDR1 as SGHTA and CDR2 as FQGNSA. Full variable domain (outside the CDR3, taken from reference TRBV7-2 and TRBJ1-6): GAGVSQSPSNKVTEKGKDVELRCDPISGHTALYWYRQSLGQGLEFLIYFQGNSAPDKSGLPSDRFSAERTGGSVSTLTIQRTQQEDSAVYLCASSLSGENGSPLHFGNGTRLTVT.

This chain joins TRBV6-1 and TRBJ1-6, with D perhaps matching TRBD1 (5 bases). From germline, CDR1 is MNHNS and CDR2 SASEGT. V was clipped by 3 bases and J by 9 bases, with 15 bases between them. This CDR3 spans 15 amino acids. For the CDR3, the DNA is TGTGCCAGCAGTGATTATCGGGGCCCCGGTTCACCCCTCCACTTT. This translates into CASSDYRGPGSPLHF.

The CDR3 sequence: CATSRGRGATEAFF. CDR3 in DNA: TGTGCCACCAGCAGGGGTAGGGGGGCCACTGAAGCTTTCTTT. The chain uses TRBV15 and TRBJ1-1; the D gene is possibly TRBD1 (6 bases). The V end lost 3 bases, the J end lost 4 bases, and 12 bases lay between the germline ends. This CDR3 contains 14 residues. Germline CDR1 and CDR2: LNHNV and YYDKDF (reference sequence).

The chain uses TRBV7-7 and TRBJ2-5; TRBD1 agrees at 10 bases. Germline V gene data show CDR1 as SSHAT and CDR2 as FNYEAQ (reference sequence). The V and J ends lost 5 bases and 4 bases, in that order; junction bases with no gene match: 4. CDR3 length: 14 residues. CDR3 nucleotide sequence: TGTGCCAGCAGCCCGACAGGGGGCAGAGAGACCCAGTACTTC. Residues: CASSPTGGRETQYF.

This chain uses TRBV5-6 with TRBJ2-5; the D gene is possibly TRBD1 (5 bases). V was clipped by 2 bases and J by 2 bases, with 19 bases between them. Germline CDR1 and CDR2: SGHDT and YYEEEE. CDR3 length: 17 residues. The CDR3, as DNA: TGTGCCAGCAGCTTCATGGTCGTCTTGGGGCTACAAGAGACCCAGTACTTC. This encodes CASSFMVVLGLQETQYF. The full variable domain, with the rest looked up from reference TRBV5-6 and TRBJ2-5, is DAGVTQSPTHLIKTRGQQVTLRCSPKSGHDTVSWYQQALGQGPQFIFQYYEEEERQRGNFPDRFSGHQFPNYSSELNVNALLLGDSALYLCASSFMVVLGLQETQYFGPGTRLLVL.

This clone was counted a few times. The V gene is TRBV19, the J gene TRBJ2-7, with D hard to call. CDR3 length: 13 amino acids. Trimming shortened V by 5 bases and J by 2 bases, and 10 bases separated the two germline ends. Germline CDR1 reads LNHDA; CDR2 reads SQIVND (reference sequence). The CDR3 sequence: CASSGPGPYEQYF. As DNA, the CDR3 is TGTGCCAGTAGTGGCCCCGGCCCCTACGAGCAGTACTTC. Looking up the rest from reference TRBV19 and TRBJ2-7 gives the full variable domain: DGGITQSPKYLFRKEGQNVTLSCEQNLNHDAMYWYRQDPGQGLRLIYYSQIVNDFQKGDIAEGYSVSREKKESFPLTVTSAQKNPTAFYLCASSGPGPYEQYFGPGTRLTVT.

About this clone: Other DNA variants within this sample encode the same CDR3. J is TRBJ2-7 and V is TRBV7-9, with D uncertain. Deletions cut 2 bases from V and 0 bases from J, with 5 bases between. Germline-derived CDR1 and CDR2 are SEHNR and FQNEAQ (reference sequence). This CDR3 region has 13 residues. Written as DNA, the CDR3 is TGTGCCAGCAGCTTACCGGGCTCCTACGAGCAGTACGTC. It encodes CASSLPGSYEQYV.